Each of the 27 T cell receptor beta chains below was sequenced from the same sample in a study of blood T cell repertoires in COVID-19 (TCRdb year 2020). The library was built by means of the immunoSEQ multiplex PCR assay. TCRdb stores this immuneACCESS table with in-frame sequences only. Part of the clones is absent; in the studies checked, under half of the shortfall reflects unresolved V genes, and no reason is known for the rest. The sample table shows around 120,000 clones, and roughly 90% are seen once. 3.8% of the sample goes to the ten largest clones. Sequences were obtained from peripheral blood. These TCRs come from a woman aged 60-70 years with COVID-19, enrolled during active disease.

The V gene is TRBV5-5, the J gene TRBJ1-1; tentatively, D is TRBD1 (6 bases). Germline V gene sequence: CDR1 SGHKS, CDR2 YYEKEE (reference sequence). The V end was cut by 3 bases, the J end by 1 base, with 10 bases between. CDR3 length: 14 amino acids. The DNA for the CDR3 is TGTGCCAGCAGCTCTCAGGGGCAGAACACTGAAGCTTTCTTT. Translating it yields CASSSQGQNTEAFF. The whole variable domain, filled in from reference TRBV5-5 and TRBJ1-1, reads DAGVTQSPTHLIKTRGQQVTLRCSPISGHKSVSWYQQVLGQGPQFIFQYYEKEERGRGNFPDRFSARQFPNYSSELNVNALLLGDSALYLCASSSQGQNTEAFFGQGTRLTVV.

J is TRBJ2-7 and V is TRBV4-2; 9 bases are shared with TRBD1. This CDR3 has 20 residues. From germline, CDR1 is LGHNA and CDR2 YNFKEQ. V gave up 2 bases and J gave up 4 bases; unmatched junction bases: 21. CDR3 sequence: CASSQTSDRGKFGVGYEQYF. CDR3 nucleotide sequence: TGTGCCAGCAGCCAAACGTCGGACAGGGGTAAATTTGGGGTCGGGTACGAGCAGTACTTC.

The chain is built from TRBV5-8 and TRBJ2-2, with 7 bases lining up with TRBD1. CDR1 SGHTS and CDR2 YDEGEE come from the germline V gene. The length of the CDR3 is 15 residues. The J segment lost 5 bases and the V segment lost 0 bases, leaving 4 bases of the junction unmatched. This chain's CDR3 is CASSLEGAWTGELFF. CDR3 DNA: TGTGCCAGCAGCTTGGAGGGGGCTTGGACCGGGGAGCTGTTTTTT.

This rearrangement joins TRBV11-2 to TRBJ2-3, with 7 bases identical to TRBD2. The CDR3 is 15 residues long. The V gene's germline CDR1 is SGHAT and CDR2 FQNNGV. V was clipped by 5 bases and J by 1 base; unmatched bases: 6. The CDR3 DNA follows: TGTGCCAGCAGCCTGCGGGGGATTGGCACAGATACGCAGTATTTT. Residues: CASSLRGIGTDTQYF.

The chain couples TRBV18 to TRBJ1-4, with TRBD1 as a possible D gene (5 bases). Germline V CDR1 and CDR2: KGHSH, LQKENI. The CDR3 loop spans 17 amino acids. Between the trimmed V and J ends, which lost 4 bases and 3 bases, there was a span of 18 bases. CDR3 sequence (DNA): TGTGCCAGCTCACAAGGAGGGACCGGGGCCTCTAATGAAAAACTGTTTTTT. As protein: CASSQGGTGASNEKLFF. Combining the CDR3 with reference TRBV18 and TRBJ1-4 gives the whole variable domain NAGVMQNPRHLVRRRGQEARLRCSPMKGHSHVYWYRQLPEEGLKFMVYLQKENIIDESGMPKERFSAEFPKEGPSILRIQQVVRGDSAAYFCASSQGGTGASNEKLFFGSGTQLSVL.

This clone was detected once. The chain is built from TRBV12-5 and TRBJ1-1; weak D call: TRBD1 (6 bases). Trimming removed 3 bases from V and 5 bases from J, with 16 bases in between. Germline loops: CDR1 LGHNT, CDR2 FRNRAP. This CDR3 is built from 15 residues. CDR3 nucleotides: TGTGCTAGTGGTTTCACAGCAGGGGTTAGAACTGAAGCTTTCTTT. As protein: CASGFTAGVRTEAFF.

Here the CDR3 reads CASIPGLAGADTQYF. CDR3 DNA: TGCGCCAGCATACCGGGACTAGCGGGGGCAGATACGCAGTATTTT. The chain has TRBV5-1 and TRBJ2-3; 14 nucleotides align to TRBD2. The CDR3 is 15 residues long. Germline values: CDR1 SGHRS, CDR2 YFSETQ. Trimming removed 6 bases from V and 4 bases from J; junction bases left unmatched: 4.

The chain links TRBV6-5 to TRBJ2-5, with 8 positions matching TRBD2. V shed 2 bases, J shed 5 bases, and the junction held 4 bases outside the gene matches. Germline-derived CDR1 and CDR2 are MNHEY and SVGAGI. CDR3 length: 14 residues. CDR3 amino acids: CASSYVRGGETQYF. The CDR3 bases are TGTGCCAGCAGTTACGTTCGGGGGGGGGAGACCCAGTACTTC.

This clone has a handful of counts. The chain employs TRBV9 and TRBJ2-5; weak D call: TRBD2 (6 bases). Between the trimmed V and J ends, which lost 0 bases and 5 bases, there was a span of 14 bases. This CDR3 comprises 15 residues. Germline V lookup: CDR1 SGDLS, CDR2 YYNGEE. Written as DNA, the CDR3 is TGTGCCAGCAGCGTAGTCGGTCGCCGGGGGGAGACCCAGTACTTC. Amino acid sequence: CASSVVGRRGETQYF.

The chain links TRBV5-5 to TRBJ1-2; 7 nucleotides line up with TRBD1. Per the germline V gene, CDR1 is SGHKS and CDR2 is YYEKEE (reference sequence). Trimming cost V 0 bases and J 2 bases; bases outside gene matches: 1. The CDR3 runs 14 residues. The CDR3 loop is CASSLGQGNYGYTF. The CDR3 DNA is TGTGCCAGCAGCTTGGGACAGGGCAACTATGGCTACACCTTC.

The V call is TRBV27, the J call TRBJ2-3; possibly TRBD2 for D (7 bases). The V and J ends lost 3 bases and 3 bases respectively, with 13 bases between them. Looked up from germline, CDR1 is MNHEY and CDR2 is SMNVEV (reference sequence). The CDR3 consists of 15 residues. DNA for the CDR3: TGTGCCAGCAGTTTCGGGGGGCCAGGTACAGATACGCAGTATTTT. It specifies CASSFGGPGTDTQYF.

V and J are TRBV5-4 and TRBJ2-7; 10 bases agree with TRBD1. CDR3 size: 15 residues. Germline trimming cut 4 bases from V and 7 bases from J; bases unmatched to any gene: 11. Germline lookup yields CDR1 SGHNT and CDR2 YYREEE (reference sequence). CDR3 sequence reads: CASSVNRQGAWEQYF. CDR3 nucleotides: TGTGCCAGCAGCGTAAACAGACAGGGGGCTTGGGAGCAGTACTTC.

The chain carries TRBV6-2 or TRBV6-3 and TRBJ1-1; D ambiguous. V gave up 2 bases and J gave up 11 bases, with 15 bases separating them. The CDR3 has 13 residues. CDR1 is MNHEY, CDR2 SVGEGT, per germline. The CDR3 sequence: CASSYGPVELAFF. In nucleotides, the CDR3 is TGTGCCAGCAGTTACGGGCCCGTCGAACTGGCTTTCTTT.

The CDR3 here is CASSVAPGSTDTQYF. Written as DNA, the CDR3 is TGTGCCAGCAGCGTAGCTCCGGGGAGCACAGATACGCAGTATTTT. This rearrangement joins TRBV9 to TRBJ2-3; D is perhaps TRBD2 (5 bases). Germline V gives CDR1 SGDLS, CDR2 YYNGEE. The V end was cut by 0 bases, the J end by 0 bases, with 8 bases between. The CDR3 totals 15 residues.

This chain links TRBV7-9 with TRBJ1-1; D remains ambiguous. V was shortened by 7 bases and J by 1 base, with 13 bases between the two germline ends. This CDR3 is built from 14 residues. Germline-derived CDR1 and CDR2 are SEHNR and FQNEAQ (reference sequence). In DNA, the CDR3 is TGTGCCAGCACTGGGCAGTCAAGGAACACTGAAGCTTTCTTT. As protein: CASTGQSRNTEAFF.

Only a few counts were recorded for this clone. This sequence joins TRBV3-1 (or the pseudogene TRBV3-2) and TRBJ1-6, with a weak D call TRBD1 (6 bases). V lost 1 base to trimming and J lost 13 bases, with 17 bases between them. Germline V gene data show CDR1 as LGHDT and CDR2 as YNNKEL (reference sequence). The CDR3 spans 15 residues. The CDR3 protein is CASSQVGTTTGPLHF. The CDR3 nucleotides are TGTGCCAGCAGCCAAGTTGGGACAACGACAGGCCCCCTCCACTTT.

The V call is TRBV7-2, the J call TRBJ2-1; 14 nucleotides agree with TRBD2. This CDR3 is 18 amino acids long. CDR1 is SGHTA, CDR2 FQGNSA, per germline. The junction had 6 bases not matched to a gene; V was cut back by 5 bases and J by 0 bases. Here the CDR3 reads CASSPGLAGGRSYNEQFF. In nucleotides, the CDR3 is TGTGCCAGCAGCCCTGGACTAGCGGGGGGACGCTCCTACAATGAGCAGTTCTTC.

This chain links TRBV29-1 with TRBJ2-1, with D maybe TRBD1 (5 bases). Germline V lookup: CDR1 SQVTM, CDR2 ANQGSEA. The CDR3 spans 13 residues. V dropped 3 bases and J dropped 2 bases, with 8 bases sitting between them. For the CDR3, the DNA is TGCAGCGTTGAGCAGGGCCCCTACAATGAGCAGTTCTTC. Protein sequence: CSVEQGPYNEQFF.

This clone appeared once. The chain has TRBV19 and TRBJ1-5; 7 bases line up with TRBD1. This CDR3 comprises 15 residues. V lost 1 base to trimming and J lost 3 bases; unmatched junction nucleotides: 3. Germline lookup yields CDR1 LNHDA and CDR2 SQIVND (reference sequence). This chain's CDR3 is CASSIVRGANQPQHF. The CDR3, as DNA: TGTGCCAGTAGTATAGTCAGGGGGGCCAATCAGCCCCAGCATTTT.

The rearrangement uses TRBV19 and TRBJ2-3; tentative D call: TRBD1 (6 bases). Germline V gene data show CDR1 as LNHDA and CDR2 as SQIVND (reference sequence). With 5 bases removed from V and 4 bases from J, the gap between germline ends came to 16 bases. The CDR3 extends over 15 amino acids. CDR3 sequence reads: CASSVRGRVADTQYF. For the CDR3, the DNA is TGTGCCAGTAGTGTAAGGGGGAGAGTGGCAGATACGCAGTATTTT. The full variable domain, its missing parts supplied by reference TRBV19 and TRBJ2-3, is DGGITQSPKYLFRKEGQNVTLSCEQNLNHDAMYWYRQDPGQGLRLIYYSQIVNDFQKGDIAEGYSVSREKKESFPLTVTSAQKNPTAFYLCASSVRGRVADTQYFGPGTRLTVL.

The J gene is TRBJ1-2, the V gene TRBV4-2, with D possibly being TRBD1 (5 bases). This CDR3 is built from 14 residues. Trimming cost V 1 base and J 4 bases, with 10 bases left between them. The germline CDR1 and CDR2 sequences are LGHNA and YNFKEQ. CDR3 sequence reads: CASSQGGGVYGYTF. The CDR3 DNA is TGTGCCAGCAGCCAAGGGGGCGGCGTCTATGGCTACACCTTC.

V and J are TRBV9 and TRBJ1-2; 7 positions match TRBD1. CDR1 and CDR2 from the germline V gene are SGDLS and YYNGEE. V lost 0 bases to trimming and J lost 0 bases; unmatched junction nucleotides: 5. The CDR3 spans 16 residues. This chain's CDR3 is CASSVVQGGANYGYTF. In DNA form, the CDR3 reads TGTGCCAGCAGCGTAGTGCAGGGGGGAGCTAACTATGGCTACACCTTC.

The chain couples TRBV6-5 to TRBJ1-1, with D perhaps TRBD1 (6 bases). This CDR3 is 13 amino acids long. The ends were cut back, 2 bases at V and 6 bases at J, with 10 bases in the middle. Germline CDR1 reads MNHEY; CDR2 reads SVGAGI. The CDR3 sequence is CASSYPAGAEAFF. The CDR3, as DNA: TGTGCCAGCAGTTACCCGGCAGGGGCTGAAGCTTTCTTT.

Here the CDR3 reads CASSQGVSSGANVLTF. The CDR3, as DNA: TGCGCCAGCAGCCAGGGAGTTAGCTCTGGGGCCAACGTCCTGACTTTC. The chain is built from TRBV4-3 and TRBJ2-6, with D perhaps matching TRBD2 (5 bases). V dropped 3 bases and J dropped 0 bases, with 9 bases sitting between them. The germline V gene has CDR1 LGHNA and CDR2 YSLEER. The CDR3 spans 16 residues.

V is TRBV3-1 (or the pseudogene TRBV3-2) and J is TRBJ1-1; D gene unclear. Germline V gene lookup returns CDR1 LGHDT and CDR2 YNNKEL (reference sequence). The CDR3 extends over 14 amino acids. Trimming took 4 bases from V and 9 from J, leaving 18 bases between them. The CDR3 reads CASSRASNSFQAFF. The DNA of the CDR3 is TGTGCCAGCAGCCGCGCTTCAAACAGCTTCCAAGCTTTCTTT.

The CDR3 is CASSHYTGELFF. For the CDR3, the DNA is TGTGCCAGCAGCCATTACACCGGGGAGCTGTTTTTT. This chain links TRBV12-3 or TRBV12-4 with TRBJ2-2; no firm D call. V was clipped by 6 bases and J by 3 bases, with 5 bases between them. CDR3 length: 12 residues.

CDR3 nucleotide sequence: TGTGCCAGTAAAGATGGGGGCAACTATGGCTACACCTTC. Translating gives CASKDGGNYGYTF. This rearrangement joins TRBV19 to TRBJ1-2; tentatively, D is TRBD1 (6 bases). The CDR3 extends over 13 amino acids. The germline V gene encodes CDR1 LNHDA and CDR2 SQIVND (reference sequence). V gave up 7 bases and J gave up 2 bases, with 11 bases separating them.